The 17 T cell receptor beta chains below come from one sample, sequenced in a study of shared clonotypes between healthy human individuals. Profiled with immunoSEQ multiplex PCR; TCRdb holds only in-frame clones, not every one. Here the sample spans millions of clones, 85% to 95% being singletons. Naive CD8 isolation took CD45RO-negative cells positively selected for CCR7 and excluded terminally differentiated effector memory CD45RA+ cells. The sequenced sample was naive CD8+ T cells from PBMCs. The receptor source for this set is a man aged 18 to 29 in good health. Some clones in this sample may be carry-over from other donors' samples.

The chain employs TRBV10-3 and TRBJ2-1; tentatively, D is TRBD1 or TRBD2 (5 bases each). Germline V gene sequence: CDR1 ENHRY, CDR2 SYGVKD. There are 11 residues in the CDR3. V was pared by 3 bases and J by 14 bases, with 11 bases between. The CDR3: CAISEGVGEFF. The CDR3 DNA follows: TGTGCCATCAGTGAAGGAGTGGGGGAGTTCTTC.

V is TRBV28 and J is TRBJ2-7; D gene ambiguous. Trimming stripped 3 bases from V and 6 bases from J, with 9 bases between. This CDR3 is built from 12 residues. The germline gives CDR1 MDHEN, CDR2 SYDVKM. CDR3 in DNA: TGTGCCAGCAGTTTCTACATCTCCGAGCAGTACTTC. This codes for CASSFYISEQYF.

The chain combines TRBV9 with TRBJ2-3, with no clear D. V lost 3 bases and J lost 11, with 16 bases in between. This CDR3 has 13 amino acids. Germline CDR1 SGDLS, CDR2 YYNGEE. Here the CDR3 reads CASSGDGPRVQYF. The CDR3 DNA follows: TGTGCCAGCAGCGGAGACGGGCCCCGAGTGCAGTATTTT.

The CDR3 region has the DNA TGCGCCAGCAGTGAGCTGGCAGGTAAGGGGTCCTACGAGCAGTACTTC. Its protein is CASSELAGKGSYEQYF. The chain couples TRBV10-2 to TRBJ2-7; D is perhaps TRBD1 (5 bases). The CDR3 loop spans 16 amino acids. The germline V gene has CDR1 WSHSY and CDR2 SAAADI. Trimming cost V 2 bases and J 1 base, with 15 bases left between them.

This clone was counted once. Within the sample, other DNA sequences also encode this same CDR3. V usage is TRBV4-2 and J usage is TRBJ2-7; D is undetermined. The V end lost 1 base, the J end lost 2 bases, and 6 bases lay between the germline ends. The CDR3 totals 13 residues. Per the germline V gene, CDR1 is LGHNA and CDR2 is YNFKEQ. CDR3: CASSQGRTYEQYF. CDR3 bases: TGTGCCAGCAGCCAAGGGCGGACCTACGAGCAGTACTTC.

This clone has a single count. The chain joins TRBV28 to TRBJ1-5; the D gene is possibly TRBD1 (6 bases). This CDR3 comprises 15 residues. Trimming shortened V by 3 bases and J by 7 bases, and 16 bases separated the two germline ends. CDR1 is MDHEN and CDR2 is SYDVKM in the germline V gene. CDR3 sequence (DNA): TGTGCCAGCAGTTTTACGTTCCCAGGGGTACAGCCCCAGCATTTT. Amino acids: CASSFTFPGVQPQHF.

The rearrangement joins TRBV4-3 to TRBJ2-7; D may correspond to TRBD1 or TRBD2 (5 bases each). V lost 1 base and J lost 3, with 19 bases in between. Germline CDR1 LGHNA, CDR2 YSLEER. This CDR3 region has 17 residues. Written as DNA, the CDR3 is TGCGCCAGCAGCCAAGGGTCCAGCCCGACGGGGCTCTACGAGCAGTACTTC. Its protein is CASSQGSSPTGLYEQYF.

V is TRBV18 and J is TRBJ2-5; weak D call: TRBD1 (6 bases). Germline assignment: CDR1 KGHSH and CDR2 LQKENI. V gave up 6 bases and J gave up 5 bases, with 19 bases separating them. This CDR3 is 15 amino acids long. The DNA of the CDR3 is TGTGCCAGCTCCACGGGGACACTCCCTGGGGAGACCCAGTACTTC. Its translation is CASSTGTLPGETQYF.

The chain is built from TRBV7-9 and TRBJ2-2; 12 bases are shared with TRBD2. With 5 bases clipped from V and 4 bases from J, the junction kept 11 bases outside the gene matches. From germline, CDR1 is SEHNR and CDR2 FQNEAQ (reference sequence). This CDR3 region has 18 residues. The CDR3 reads CASSPGTSGRRTTGELFF. CDR3 DNA: TGTGCCAGCAGCCCAGGTACTAGCGGGAGGAGAACCACCGGGGAGCTGTTTTTT.

The rearrangement joins TRBV5-1 to TRBJ2-1; D is ambiguous. This CDR3 has 13 residues. The germline CDR1 and CDR2 sequences are SGHRS and YFSETQ. Trimming took off 6 bases at V and 2 bases at J, with 9 bases between the two ends. CDR3 in amino acids: CASTSRTYNEQFF. As DNA, the CDR3 is TGCGCCAGCACTTCCCGTACCTACAATGAGCAGTTCTTC.

This chain joins TRBV9 and TRBJ2-6, with 10 nucleotides matching TRBD1. With 0 bases clipped from V and 2 bases from J, the junction kept 5 bases outside the gene matches. The CDR3 has 18 amino acids. The germline CDR1 and CDR2 sequences are SGDLS and YYNGEE. In nucleotides, the CDR3 is TGTGCCAGCAGCGTAGGACAGGGGGCGCGGACTGGGGCCAACGTCCTGACTTTC. Its translation is CASSVGQGARTGANVLTF.

The CDR3 region is CSVDGQTSGPSGANVLTF. CDR3 sequence (DNA): TGCAGCGTGGACGGGCAGACTAGCGGACCCTCTGGGGCCAACGTCCTGACTTTC. The chain recombines TRBV29-1 with TRBJ2-6; 9 bases are a match to TRBD2. The V gene end was trimmed by 6 bases and the J gene end by 0 bases; junction bases not matched to a gene: 12. The CDR3 runs 18 residues. Per the germline V gene, CDR1 is SQVTM and CDR2 is ANQGSEA.

The chain is built from TRBV19 and TRBJ2-7; TRBD1 matches 9 bases. The CDR3 spans 14 residues. Unmatched junction bases numbered 6, after V lost 6 bases and J lost 3 bases. Germline CDR1 reads LNHDA; CDR2 reads SQIVND (reference sequence). The DNA of the CDR3 is TGTGCCAGTAGCCACCGGGACAGGGTCTACGAGCAGTACTTC. Translation gives CASSHRDRVYEQYF.

This rearrangement joins TRBV29-1 to TRBJ1-1; a possible D gene is TRBD1 (5 bases). CDR3 size: 13 residues. Germline loops: CDR1 SQVTM, CDR2 ANQGSEA. V lost 3 bases and J 6 bases, leaving 14 bases between the germline ends. Here the CDR3 DNA reads TGCAGCGTTGATTTTGGAGGGACTCCTGAAGCTTTCTTT. The encoded protein is CSVDFGGTPEAFF.

The J gene is TRBJ1-6, the V gene TRBV7-9; TRBD1 is a possible D gene (6 bases). With 6 bases removed from V and 7 bases from J, the gap between germline ends came to 13 bases. Germline CDR1 SEHNR, CDR2 FQNEAQ (reference sequence). This CDR3 spans 14 amino acids. The CDR3 reads CASRSGQRNSPLHF. CDR3 nucleotides: TGTGCCAGCAGGTCAGGACAGCGGAATTCACCCCTCCACTTT. Using reference TRBV7-9 and TRBJ1-6 for the parts outside the CDR3, the full variable domain is DTGVSQNPRHKITKRGQNVTFRCDPISEHNRLYWYRQTLGQGPEFLTYFQNEAQLEKSRLLSDRFSAERPKGSFSTLEIQRTEQGDSAMYLCASRSGQRNSPLHFGNGTRLTVT.

This sequence joins TRBV28 and TRBJ2-7, with D tentatively TRBD2 (6 bases). The V end lost 8 bases, the J end lost 4 bases, and 27 bases lay between the germline ends. Germline values: CDR1 MDHEN, CDR2 SYDVKM. The length of the CDR3 is 17 residues. CDR3 in amino acids: CASSGGGPHNLGYEQYF. The CDR3 bases are TGTGCCAGCTCAGGAGGAGGGCCGCATAATTTGGGATACGAGCAGTACTTC.

CDR3 sequence reads: CASSRDSGDTEAFF. Written as DNA, the CDR3 is TGTGCCAGCAGCCGGGACAGTGGGGACACTGAAGCTTTCTTT. The chain joins TRBV7-3 to TRBJ1-1; 7 nucleotides line up with TRBD1. Per the germline V gene, CDR1 is SGHTA and CDR2 is FQGTGA. The CDR3 is 14 amino acids. J lost 3 bases, V lost 5 bases, and 6 bases had no gene match.